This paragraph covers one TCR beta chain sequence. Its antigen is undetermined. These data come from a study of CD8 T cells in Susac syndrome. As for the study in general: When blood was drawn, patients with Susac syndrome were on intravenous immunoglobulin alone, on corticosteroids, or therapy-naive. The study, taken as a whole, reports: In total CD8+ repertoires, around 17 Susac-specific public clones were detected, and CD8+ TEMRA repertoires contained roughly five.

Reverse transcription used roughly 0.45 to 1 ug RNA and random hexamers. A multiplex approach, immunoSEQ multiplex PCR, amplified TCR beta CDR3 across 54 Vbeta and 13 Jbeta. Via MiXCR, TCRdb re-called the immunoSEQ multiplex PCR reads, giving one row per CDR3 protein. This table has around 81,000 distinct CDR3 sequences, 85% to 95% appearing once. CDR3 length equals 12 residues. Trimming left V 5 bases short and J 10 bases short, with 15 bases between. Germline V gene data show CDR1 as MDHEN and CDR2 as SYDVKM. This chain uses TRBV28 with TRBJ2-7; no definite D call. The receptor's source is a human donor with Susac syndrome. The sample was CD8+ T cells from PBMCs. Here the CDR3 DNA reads TGTGCCAGCAGTCTATCCGTATACGGCCAGTACTTC. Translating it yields CASSLSVYGQYF.